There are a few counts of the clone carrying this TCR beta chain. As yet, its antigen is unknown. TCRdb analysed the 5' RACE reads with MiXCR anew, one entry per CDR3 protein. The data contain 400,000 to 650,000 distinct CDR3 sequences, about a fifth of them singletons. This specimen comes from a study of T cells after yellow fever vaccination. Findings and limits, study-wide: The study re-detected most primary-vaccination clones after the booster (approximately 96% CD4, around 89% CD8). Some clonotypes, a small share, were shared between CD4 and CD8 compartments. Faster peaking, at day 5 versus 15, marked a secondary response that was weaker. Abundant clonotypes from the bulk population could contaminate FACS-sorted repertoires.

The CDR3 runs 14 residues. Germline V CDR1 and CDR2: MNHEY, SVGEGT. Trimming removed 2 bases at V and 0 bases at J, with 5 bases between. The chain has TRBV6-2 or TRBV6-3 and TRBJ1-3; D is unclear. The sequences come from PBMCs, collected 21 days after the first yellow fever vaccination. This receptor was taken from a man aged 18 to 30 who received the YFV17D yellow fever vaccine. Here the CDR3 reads CASSYGSSGNTIYF. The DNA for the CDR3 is TGTGCCAGCAGTTACGGCAGCTCTGGAAACACCATATATTTT.